Described below is a single T cell receptor (beta chain) sequence and its context. Its target is not known. These data belong to a study of cytomegalovirus exposure and HLA in healthy donors. The study, taken as a whole, reports: In vitro checks showed that three CMV-associated chains really do target CMV antigens.

Clones were sequenced by immunoSEQ multiplex PCR, and TCRdb holds only the in-frame ones, with some missing. The profile shows roughly 140,000 clones, more than 85% of them singletons. The clonotype originates from a man between 18 and 35 years old in good health and CMV-seropositive. Sequenced: PBMCs.

In DNA form, the CDR3 reads TGTGCCAGCAGTTGGGGGGTGGGTGGCTACACCTTC. Its protein is CASSWGVGGYTF. The chain is built from TRBV11-2 and TRBJ1-2; possible D gene TRBD1, 5 bases. CDR1 is SGHAT, CDR2 FQNNGV, per germline. CDR3 size: 12 residues. V shed 6 bases and J shed 7 bases, with 12 bases lying between them.